This is a list of T cell receptor beta chains from one sample in a study of T cells in Graves' hyperthyroidism and ophthalmopathy. TCRdb recomputed calls from the multiplex PCR reads with MiXCR, one row per CDR3 protein. This table has some 500,000 distinct CDR3 sequences, roughly a quarter appearing once. Source material: blood. The receptor set was obtained from a woman aged 25 to 39 with Graves' ophthalmopathy. The CDR3 runs from the conserved cysteine through the conserved F or W. Fields, in order: J gene, D gene, V gene, clone size, CDR3 DNA, CDR3 protein. D genes are given only for firm matches. Clone size is stated in some rows and not others, as once, few, many or a class when expanded.

>TRBJ2-6|NA|TRBV6-5|few
TGTGCCAGCAGTTCAGGCAGTGCTGGGGCCAACGTCCTGACTTTC
CASSSGSAGANVLTF
>TRBJ2-7|TRBD2|TRBV6-1|NA
TGTGCCAGCAGGAAAGCGGGACGCTCCTACGAGCAGTACTTC
CASRKAGRSYEQYF
>TRBJ1-5|NA|TRBV30|many
TGTGCCTGGAGTGTAGGCGGGGGAGCCACGCGGGGCAATCAGCCCCAGCATTTT
CAWSVGGGATRGNQPQHF
>TRBJ1-2|TRBD1|TRBV25-1|NA
TGTGCCAGCAGGAGGGGGCATGGCTACACCTTC
CASRRGHGYTF
>TRBJ2-2|TRBD1|TRBV7-9|few
TGTGCCAGCAGCTTAGCGGGACAGGTGTCCGGGGAGCTGTTTTTT
CASSLAGQVSGELFF
>TRBJ1-1|NA|TRBV4-1|NA
TGCGCCAGCAGCCAAGATCTAGGCGGGTACACTGAAGCTTTCTTT
CASSQDLGGYTEAFF
>TRBJ1-1|NA|TRBV11-1|many
TGTGCCAGCAGCCCCTACGGCGGGGACGGCCGGAACACTGAAGCTTTCTTT
CASSPYGGDGRNTEAFF
>TRBJ2-5|TRBD2|TRBV2|once
TGTGCCAGCAGTGAATCTAGCGGGATCCAAGAGACCCAGTACTTC
CASSESSGIQETQYF
>TRBJ1-5|NA|TRBV27|many
TGTGCCAGCCGTCAATGGGCAGCTAGCAATCAGCCCCAGCATTTT
CASRQWAASNQPQHF
>TRBJ1-2|NA|TRBV27|NA
TGTGCCAGCAGTTTATCGCGGCAGGGAGCTAACTATGGCTACACCTTC
CASSLSRQGANYGYTF
>TRBJ2-7|TRBD1|TRBV11-2|many
TGTGCCAGCAGCTCCACCGGGACAGTCTCCTACGAGCAGTACTTC
CASSSTGTVSYEQYF
>TRBJ2-5|NA|TRBV6-2/TRBV6-3|few
TGTGCCAGCAGTTACTCCCTCACAGGGAATCACCAAGAGACCCAGTACTTC
CASSYSLTGNHQETQYF
>TRBJ1-5|NA|TRBV19|many
TGTGCCAGTAGTTCCTTGGGATCAAAACTCAATCAGCCCCAGCATTTT
CASSSLGSKLNQPQHF
>TRBJ1-1|NA|TRBV20-1|many
TGCAGTGCCATTCCGGGAAACACTGAAGCTTTCTTT
CSAIPGNTEAFF
>TRBJ1-2|TRBD1|TRBV7-9|many
TGTGCCAGCAGCTGGTCAGGGGGTTTGGGCTACACCTTC
CASSWSGGLGYTF
>TRBJ2-7|TRBD1|TRBV19|many
TGTGCCAGTAGTATAGCCTCGACAGGGTCCTACGAGCAGTACTTC
CASSIASTGSYEQYF
>TRBJ1-5|NA|TRBV15|few
TGTGCCACCAGCAGAAGCGGGGATAGCAATCAGCCCCAGCATTTT
CATSRSGDSNQPQHF
>TRBJ1-2|NA|TRBV11-2|NA
TGTGCCAGCAGCTTTGGTCCAGGCGATGGCTACACCTTC
CASSFGPGDGYTF
>TRBJ1-5|TRBD1|TRBV7-2|many
TGTGCCAGTTTTACGGGACAGGGGGTCGGTCAGCCCCAGCATTTT
CASFTGQGVGQPQHF
>TRBJ1-2|TRBD1|TRBV20-1|many
TGCAGTGCTATAGACAGGGTGAACTATGGCTACACCTTC
CSAIDRVNYGYTF
>TRBJ2-3|TRBD1|TRBV6-1|many
TGTGCCAGCAGAACCGGGACAGCGGCAGATACGCAGTATTTT
CASRTGTAADTQYF
>TRBJ2-5|NA|TRBV7-2|NA
TGTGCCAGCAGCTTACCGCGGGGGCTCCAAGAGACCCAGTACTTC
CASSLPRGLQETQYF
>TRBJ1-1|NA|TRBV30|NA
TGTGCCTGGAGTGGACTTGGGGCAGGGGACGGGAACACTGAAGCTTTCTTT
CAWSGLGAGDGNTEAFF
>TRBJ1-5|NA|TRBV12-3/TRBV12-4|many
TGTGCCAGCAGTTTTCGGGCGTTAGCTCATAGCAATCAGCCCCAGCATTTT
CASSFRALAHSNQPQHF
>TRBJ2-5|TRBD2|TRBV6-5|NA
TGTGCCAGCAGTTATTCGGGGACTAGCGGACAAGAGACCCAGTACTTC
CASSYSGTSGQETQYF
>TRBJ2-7|TRBD1|TRBV29-1|NA
TGCAGCGTTGATGCAGGGGGCTACGAGCAGTACTTC
CSVDAGGYEQYF
>TRBJ1-2|NA|TRBV27|many
TGTGCCAGCAGTTCGGACCTCCTTGGCTACACCTTC
CASSSDLLGYTF
>TRBJ1-2|NA|TRBV6-2/TRBV6-3|many
TGTGCCAGCAGTTCCCCCCCAGGACAGCCTTTCTATGGCTACACCTTC
CASSSPPGQPFYGYTF
>TRBJ2-5|TRBD2|TRBV28|once
TGTGCCAGCACCGGGACTAGCGGCTTCAAAGAGACCCAGTACTTC
CASTGTSGFKETQYF